The 29 T cell receptor beta chains listed next were all sequenced from one sample in a study of technical replicates of blood from a few donors. Some clones are missing from TCRdb's copy, which holds only in-frame ones; the method was immunoSEQ multiplex PCR. The table shows more than 65,000 clones, with about 92% occurring only once. The material sequenced was T cells isolated from PBMCs. The receptors were sampled from a human donor in good health.

J is TRBJ2-7 and V is TRBV14; D possibly corresponds to TRBD2 (5 bases). Germline CDR1 is SGHDN and CDR2 is FVKESK. Between the trimmed V and J ends, which lost 0 bases and 3 bases, there was a span of 9 bases. The CDR3 consists of 14 residues. CDR3 DNA sequence: TGTGCCAGCAGCCAAGAACGGGGATTCTACGAGCAGTACTTC. Its protein product is CASSQERGFYEQYF.

The V call is TRBV11-2, the J call TRBJ2-5, with TRBD2 identical over 7 bases. There are 16 residues in the CDR3. Germline V gives CDR1 SGHAT, CDR2 FQNNGV. J was trimmed by 3 bases and V by 2 bases; bases with no gene match: 9. As DNA, the CDR3 is TGTGCCAGCAGCTTATATAGCTCTGCGGGGGAAGAGACCCAGTACTTC. The encoded protein is CASSLYSSAGEETQYF.

This clone has just one count. The chain uses TRBV30 and TRBJ2-4; possibly TRBD2 for D (5 bases). V was shortened by 7 bases and J by 6 bases, with 10 bases between the two germline ends. The CDR3 is 11 residues long. Germline V gene lookup returns CDR1 GTSNPN and CDR2 SVGIG (reference sequence). CDR3 bases: TGTGCCTCCTCCGAGGGAAACATTCAGTACTTC. The encoded protein is CASSEGNIQYF.

This chain joins TRBV6-1 and TRBJ2-7, with a weak D call TRBD1 (6 bases). The V gene lost 2 bases and the J gene lost 2 bases, with 13 bases spanning the gap. Germline assignment: CDR1 MNHNS and CDR2 SASEGT. This CDR3 spans 15 amino acids. The CDR3 spells CASSETTGWTYEQYF. For the CDR3, the DNA is TGTGCCAGCAGTGAAACAACAGGGTGGACCTACGAGCAGTACTTC.

The rearrangement joins TRBV6-5 to TRBJ2-1; D perhaps matches TRBD1 (5 bases). From germline, CDR1 is MNHEY and CDR2 SVGAGI. Trimming shortened V by 6 bases and J by 6 bases, and 12 bases separated the two germline ends. The CDR3 length is 13 residues. DNA of the CDR3: TGTGCCAGCAGCAAAATGGGGCTCAATGAGCAGTTCTTC. Protein product: CASSKMGLNEQFF.

The chain employs TRBV27 and TRBJ1-1, with D uncertain. The CDR3 is 15 amino acids. The V gene's germline CDR1 is MNHEY and CDR2 SMNVEV (reference sequence). V lost 4 bases, J lost 1 base, and 13 bases lay in between. CDR3 loop: CASSSHPSGNTEAFF. CDR3 DNA sequence: TGTGCCAGCAGTTCCCATCCCAGTGGGAACACTGAAGCTTTCTTT.

The chain links TRBV7-6 to TRBJ2-3, with 13 bases that match TRBD2. The CDR3 is made up of 16 amino acids. Germline CDR1 and CDR2: SGHVS and FNYEAQ. V shed 5 bases, J shed 4 bases, and the junction held 6 bases outside the gene matches. The CDR3: CASSPRTSGSSDTQYF. The CDR3 region has the DNA TGTGCCAGCAGCCCCCGGACTAGCGGGAGCTCAGATACGCAGTATTTT.

V and J are TRBV29-1 and TRBJ2-7, with 9 bases fitting TRBD2. Trimming took 6 bases from V and 4 from J; bases not matched to a gene: 10. Germline V CDR1 and CDR2: SQVTM, ANQGSEA. The CDR3 is 14 amino acids. The CDR3 sequence: CSVSTGTSWYEQYF. CDR3 DNA: TGCAGCGTCTCAACCGGGACTAGCTGGTACGAGCAGTACTTC.

CDR3 coding DNA: TGTGCCAGCAGTCGAGGGAATAAGAACACCGGGGAGCTGTTTTTT. Translated: CASSRGNKNTGELFF. V is TRBV2 and J is TRBJ2-2; D may be TRBD2 (5 bases). Trimming stripped 5 bases from V and 1 base from J, with 11 bases between. The CDR3 consists of 15 residues. CDR1 is SNHLY and CDR2 is FYNNEI in the germline V gene.

This chain links TRBV9 with TRBJ1-2, with D possibly matching TRBD1 (5 bases). Trimming stripped 0 bases from V and 8 bases from J, with 17 bases between. This CDR3 region has 15 residues. Per germline, CDR1 SGDLS and CDR2 YYNGEE. The CDR3 loop is CASSVGSGRGGGYTF. CDR3 bases: TGTGCCAGCAGCGTAGGATCAGGGAGGGGTGGCGGCTACACCTTC.

The chain is built from TRBV5-6 and TRBJ2-7; D possibly corresponds to TRBD1 (6 bases). Germline CDR1 SGHDT, CDR2 YYEEEE. Trimming cost V 2 bases and J 5 bases, with 17 bases left between them. The CDR3 sequence is 15 residues long. The CDR3 sequence is CASSFLQGWVDEQYF. CDR3 in DNA: TGTGCCAGCAGCTTTCTTCAGGGGTGGGTGGACGAGCAGTACTTC.

V gene TRBV6-5 combines with J gene TRBJ1-3, with D possibly matching TRBD1 (5 bases). Between the trimmed V and J ends, which lost 6 bases and 2 bases, there was a span of 8 bases. Germline-derived CDR1 and CDR2 are MNHEY and SVGAGI. The CDR3 spans 13 residues. CDR3 in DNA: TGTGCCAGCAGGGGGGGGACTGGAAACACCATATATTTT. Protein product: CASRGGTGNTIYF.

The chain employs TRBV30 and TRBJ2-7, with 13 bases matching TRBD2. The trim removed 5 bases at V and 7 bases at J, leaving 11 bases unmatched. Germline V gives CDR1 GTSNPN, CDR2 SVGIG (reference sequence). The CDR3 covers 15 residues. The CDR3 sequence is CAWDWGLAGSKEQYF. CDR3 coding DNA: TGTGCCTGGGATTGGGGACTAGCGGGATCCAAAGAGCAGTACTTC.

The chain links TRBV30 to TRBJ2-1; perhaps TRBD2 as D (5 bases). CDR1 and CDR2 from the germline V gene are GTSNPN and SVGIG (reference sequence). This CDR3 region has 15 residues. V shed 3 bases and J shed 0 bases, with 12 bases lying between them. Written as DNA, the CDR3 is TGTGCCTGGAGAAGAGTGACTATCTCCTACAATGAGCAGTTCTTC. It is translated as CAWRRVTISYNEQFF.

In DNA, the CDR3 is TGTGCCAGCAGCGGGGGACTAGCGGGAGTAAATGAGCAGTTCTTC. This sequence encodes CASSGGLAGVNEQFF. The rearrangement joins TRBV5-6 to TRBJ2-1; 14 bases fit TRBD2. The CDR3 has 15 amino acids. V was clipped by 4 bases and J by 7 bases; unmatched bases: 4. Germline CDR1 is SGHDT and CDR2 is YYEEEE.

The genes are TRBV2 and TRBJ1-5; D is unresolved. In germline, CDR1 is SNHLY, CDR2 FYNNEI. The CDR3 totals 12 residues. Between the trimmed V and J ends, which lost 6 bases and 4 bases, there was a span of 7 bases. CDR3 coding DNA: TGTGCCAGCAGATACAATAATCAGCCCCAGCATTTT. This encodes CASRYNNQPQHF. Full variable domain (outside the CDR3, taken from reference TRBV2 and TRBJ1-5): EPEVTQTPSHQVTQMGQEVILRCVPISNHLYFYWYRQILGQKVEFLVSFYNNEISEKSEIFDDQFSVERPDGSNFTLKIRSTKLEDSAMYFCASRYNNQPQHFGDGTRLSIL.

The V call is TRBV27, the J call TRBJ2-7; 10 bases align to TRBD1. The CDR3 covers 14 residues. V trimming: 7 bases; J trimming: 5 bases; junction bases outside the gene matches: 8. Per germline, CDR1 MNHEY and CDR2 SMNVEV (reference sequence). The CDR3 DNA sequence: TGTGCCAGCATGGCTCGGGACAGGGGAAACGAGCAGTACTTC. Translation gives CASMARDRGNEQYF.

Only one count was recorded for this clone. The rearrangement links TRBV2 to TRBJ2-2, with 7 bases matching TRBD2. Trimming cost V 8 bases and J 3 bases; bases outside gene matches: 3. CDR3 length: 13 amino acids. CDR1 is SNHLY, CDR2 FYNNEI, per germline. CDR3 DNA sequence: TGTGCCAGCGGGAGGGCCCACACCGGGGAGCTGTTTTTT. Protein sequence: CASGRAHTGELFF.

The CDR3 DNA reads as TGTGCCACCAGCAGAACAGTGACAGGGAGGAATGAGCAGTTCTTC. Translation: CATSRTVTGRNEQFF. The genes are TRBV15 and TRBJ2-1; a weak D match, TRBD1 (7 bases). Germline CDR1 reads LNHNV; CDR2 reads YYDKDF (reference sequence). V was clipped by 2 bases and J by 7 bases, with 15 bases between them. This CDR3 region has 15 residues.

The gene calls are TRBV2 and TRBJ2-1; 7 bases agree with TRBD1. Trimming removed 10 bases from V and 7 bases from J; junction bases left unmatched: 10. The CDR3 contains 13 residues. Germline V lookup: CDR1 SNHLY, CDR2 FYNNEI. The chain's CDR3 is CATLTGQGNEQFF. The CDR3 bases are TGTGCCACACTGACAGGGCAAGGAAATGAGCAGTTCTTC.

V is TRBV29-1 and J is TRBJ1-2; unclear D gene. In germline, CDR1 is SQVTM, CDR2 ANQGSEA. This CDR3 has 12 residues. V gave up 4 bases and J gave up 8 bases, with 14 bases separating them. The CDR3 DNA reads TGCAGCGTTGCCCCAGTTGGCATGGGCTACACCTTC. Protein: CSVAPVGMGYTF.

The genes are TRBV4-1 and TRBJ1-5; D is unresolved. V lost 3 bases, J lost 2 bases, and 8 bases lay in between. This CDR3 contains 14 residues. From germline, CDR1 is MGHRA and CDR2 YSYEKL. Here the CDR3 DNA reads TGCGCCAGCAGCCACCCCCCGGGCAATCAGCCCCAGCATTTT. Residues: CASSHPPGNQPQHF.

V usage is TRBV7-9 and J usage is TRBJ2-1, with 8 bases fitting TRBD2. The V gene's germline CDR1 is SEHNR and CDR2 FQNEAQ (reference sequence). CDR3 size: 15 residues. The V segment lost 4 bases and the J segment 12 bases; nucleotides outside the gene matches: 14. Here the CDR3 reads CASSSGGLVDYAQFF. CDR3 nucleotide sequence: TGTGCCAGCAGCTCGGGGGGGCTAGTAGACTACGCGCAGTTCTTC.

The chain recombines TRBV5-4 with TRBJ2-3, with 7 bases matching TRBD2. Germline V gives CDR1 SGHNT, CDR2 YYREEE (reference sequence). The CDR3 has 15 residues. Trimming removed 3 bases from V and 0 bases from J; junction bases left unmatched: 4. CDR3 loop: CASSSGTTSTDTQYF. CDR3 in DNA: TGTGCCAGCAGCTCCGGGACTACTAGCACAGATACGCAGTATTTT.

V is TRBV5-1 and J is TRBJ2-7, with a possible D match to TRBD2 (6 bases). V was cut by 4 bases and J by 0 bases, with 11 bases left in between. CDR3 size: 14 residues. Germline-derived CDR1 and CDR2 are SGHRS and YFSETQ. DNA for the CDR3: TGCGCCAGCAGCGTAGGAGGGTTCTCCTACGAGCAGTACTTC. Protein: CASSVGGFSYEQYF. Full variable domain (missing parts from reference TRBV5-1 and TRBJ2-7): KAGVTQTPRYLIKTRGQQVTLSCSPISGHRSVSWYQQTPGQGLQFLFEYFSETQRNKGNFPGRFSGRQFSNSRSEMNVSTLELGDSALYLCASSVGGFSYEQYFGPGTRLTVT.

This clone was recorded once. This sequence joins TRBV6-1 and TRBJ1-3; the D is unclear. The V and J ends lost 2 bases and 0 bases respectively, with 11 bases between them. Germline V gene data show CDR1 as MNHNS and CDR2 as SASEGT. CDR3 length: 16 residues. The CDR3 bases are TGTGCCAGCAGTGAAAGCCTTACGAGCTCTGGAAACACCATATATTTT. It encodes CASSESLTSSGNTIYF.

This chain joins TRBV19 and TRBJ2-7; 8 nucleotides line up with TRBD2. This CDR3 is built from 15 residues. Germline trimming cut 2 bases from V and 2 bases from J; bases unmatched to any gene: 5. Germline CDR1 LNHDA, CDR2 SQIVND (reference sequence). The CDR3 loop is CASSILSGAAYEQYF. The CDR3 DNA sequence: TGTGCCAGTAGTATACTTAGCGGGGCCGCCTACGAGCAGTACTTC.

The V gene is TRBV5-6, the J gene TRBJ2-7; D perhaps matches TRBD1 (5 bases). In germline, CDR1 is SGHDT, CDR2 YYEEEE. V lost 5 bases and J 0 bases, leaving 12 bases between the germline ends. This CDR3 is 14 amino acids long. The CDR3 loop reads CASRPYRSSYEQYF. The CDR3 nucleotides read TGTGCCAGCAGACCTTACAGGAGCTCCTACGAGCAGTACTTC.

This chain connects TRBV9 to TRBJ1-1, with D possibly TRBD1 on 5 matching bases. Germline lookup yields CDR1 SGDLS and CDR2 YYNGEE. The CDR3 extends over 14 amino acids. Deletions cut 2 bases from V and 1 base from J, with 9 bases between. In nucleotides, the CDR3 is TGTGCCAGCAGCGTGGGACTTTCGAACACTGAAGCTTTCTTT. Protein sequence: CASSVGLSNTEAFF.